This is a list of T cell receptor beta chains from one sample in a study of Ad26.COV2.S vaccination and SARS-CoV-2 variants. Clones were read by immunoSEQ multiplex PCR, and TCRdb kept only the in-frame ones, dropping some. The sample includes roughly 680,000 clones, 70% to 90% seen only once; the top ten take about 1.5%. The sample in question was peripheral blood, obtained in a trial of Ad26.COV2.S vaccine versus placebo. The receptors derive from a person between 18 and 65 years old who received the Ad26.COV2.S COVID-19 vaccine or a placebo. The CDR3 runs from the conserved cysteine through the conserved F or W. Fields, in order: D gene, V gene, J gene, clone size, CDR3 DNA, CDR3 protein. D genes are given only for firm matches. Only some rows state a clone size, as once, few, many or a class for expanded clones.

D: TRBD1
V: TRBV7-2
J: TRBJ1-1
size: NA
DNA: TGTGCCAGCAGCTTAGTAAGGGGGACAGGGGGCATGAACACTGAAGCTTTCTTT
CDR3: CASSLVRGTGGMNTEAFF

D: NA
V: TRBV6-4
J: TRBJ1-5
size: NA
DNA: TGTGCCAGCAGTGGCCAAGGGACCCGCCCCAGCAATCAGCCCCAGCATTTT
CDR3: CASSGQGTRPSNQPQHF

D: TRBD2
V: TRBV27
J: TRBJ2-4
size: NA
DNA: TGTGCCAGCAGCCGAAGCGGGGCCCAAGACGGTAACATTCAGTACTTC
CDR3: CASSRSGAQDGNIQYF

D: NA
V: TRBV2
J: TRBJ1-6
size: NA
DNA: TGTGCCAGCAGTGAAGCGCAGGGGAGGAATTCACCCCTCCACTTT
CDR3: CASSEAQGRNSPLHF

D: NA
V: TRBV24-1
J: TRBJ2-7
size: NA
DNA: TGTGCCACCAGTGGGGGGAGCGGCGACGAGCAGTACTTC
CDR3: CATSGGSGDEQYF

D: TRBD2
V: TRBV2
J: TRBJ2-3
size: NA
DNA: TGTGCCAGCAACCTAGGGACTAGCGGTGGCACAGATACGCAGTATTTT
CDR3: CASNLGTSGGTDTQYF

D: TRBD1
V: TRBV14
J: TRBJ1-4
size: NA
DNA: TGTGCCAGCAGCCTCGGACAGGGCGGAAAACTGTTTTTT
CDR3: CASSLGQGGKLFF

D: TRBD1
V: TRBV5-6
J: TRBJ2-3
size: NA
DNA: TGTGCCAGCAGCTTGGCCAGTTTTGGGACAGGGTGGACAGATACGCAGTATTTT
CDR3: CASSLASFGTGWTDTQYF

D: NA
V: TRBV2
J: TRBJ1-5
size: NA
DNA: TGTGCCAGCAGTATTGACGGACCCAGGGGAGCCCAGCATTTT
CDR3: CASSIDGPRGAQHF

D: TRBD1
V: TRBV18
J: TRBJ1-6
size: NA
DNA: TGTGCCAGCTCGACAGGGGAAAATTCACCCCTCCACTTT
CDR3: CASSTGENSPLHF

D: NA
V: TRBV5-1
J: TRBJ2-2
size: NA
DNA: TGCGCCAGCAGCTTGGTGGCAAGCGGGGAGCTGTTTTTT
CDR3: CASSLVASGELFF

D: NA
V: TRBV12-3/TRBV12-4
J: TRBJ2-7
size: NA
DNA: TGTGCCAGCAGAGGAGTGGACGGCGAGCAGTACTTC
CDR3: CASRGVDGEQYF

D: NA
V: TRBV19
J: TRBJ2-2
size: NA
DNA: TGTGCCAGTAGAGGAAAAGCGAACACCGGGGAGCTGTTTTTT
CDR3: CASRGKANTGELFF

D: TRBD2
V: TRBV6-2/TRBV6-3
J: TRBJ2-4
size: NA
DNA: TGTGCCAGCAGTTACTCGACCTCGGGTAGCGGGGTATCGGACATTCAGTACTTC
CDR3: CASSYSTSGSGVSDIQYF

D: NA
V: TRBV2
J: TRBJ1-5
size: NA
DNA: TGTGCCAGCAGCCGGGACGGGAATCAGCCCCAGCATTTT
CDR3: CASSRDGNQPQHF

D: NA
V: TRBV5-1
J: TRBJ1-5
size: once
DNA: TGCGCCAGCAGCTTGTTGGGGGACGGACAGCCCCAGCATTTT
CDR3: CASSLLGDGQPQHF

D: NA
V: TRBV15
J: TRBJ1-3
size: NA
DNA: TGTGCCACCAGCAGAGACAGGGAAACTGGAAACACCATATATTTT
CDR3: CATSRDRETGNTIYF

D: NA
V: TRBV7-2
J: TRBJ1-1
size: NA
DNA: TGTGCCAGCAGCTTAGGGTTGCTCAGGGAAGCTTTCTTT
CDR3: CASSLGLLREAFF

D: NA
V: TRBV2
J: TRBJ2-3
size: NA
DNA: TGTGCCAGCAGTGAGGACGGGTTTAGCACAGATACGCAGTATTTT
CDR3: CASSEDGFSTDTQYF

D: NA
V: TRBV7-9
J: TRBJ2-3
size: NA
DNA: TGTGCCAGCAGCTCACTCGCCGATGGGCCAGATACGCAGTATTTT
CDR3: CASSSLADGPDTQYF

D: NA
V: TRBV18
J: TRBJ2-3
size: NA
DNA: TGTGCCAGCTCACCACCGAGGGGAGGATATCTCACAGATACGCAGTATTTT
CDR3: CASSPPRGGYLTDTQYF

D: NA
V: TRBV7-3
J: TRBJ2-2
size: many
DNA: TGTGCCAGCAGCTTAACTCCCTCGAACACCGGGGAGCTGTTTTTT
CDR3: CASSLTPSNTGELFF

D: TRBD1
V: TRBV29-1
J: TRBJ1-1
size: NA
DNA: TGCAGCGTTGGGGACAGGGGCACTGAAGCTTTCTTT
CDR3: CSVGDRGTEAFF

D: NA
V: TRBV29-1
J: TRBJ2-5
size: NA
DNA: TGCAGCGTTGTCTCGGAGACCCAGTACTTC
CDR3: CSVVSETQYF

D: TRBD2
V: TRBV11-2
J: TRBJ2-7
size: few
DNA: TGTGCCAGCAGCTTAGAAACCGGGGGGACCTACGAGCAGTACTTC
CDR3: CASSLETGGTYEQYF

D: TRBD2
V: TRBV7-2
J: TRBJ2-1
size: NA
DNA: TGTGCCAGCAGCTTAGGAGGCGGGGGAAACTACAATGAGCAGTTCTTC
CDR3: CASSLGGGGNYNEQFF

D: NA
V: TRBV6-6
J: TRBJ2-7
size: NA
DNA: TGTGCCAGCAGGGCCGAGCCCAAGCAGTACTTC
CDR3: CASRAEPKQYF

D: TRBD2
V: TRBV19
J: TRBJ2-7
size: NA
DNA: TGTGCCAGTAGTATAATTGGCGGGAGTACGTACGAGCAGTACTTC
CDR3: CASSIIGGSTYEQYF

D: NA
V: TRBV7-9
J: TRBJ2-4
size: NA
DNA: TGTGCCAGTGACAGAGTAGCCAAAAACATTCAGTACTTC
CDR3: CASDRVAKNIQYF

D: NA
V: TRBV5-1
J: TRBJ2-5
size: NA
DNA: TGCGCCAGCAGCTTGGACCATTCTAGCCAAGAGACCCAGTACTTC
CDR3: CASSLDHSSQETQYF

D: TRBD1
V: TRBV4-3
J: TRBJ1-5
size: NA
DNA: TGCGCCAGCAGCCAACAAGTAAGTTCCGGGACAGGTTTTAATCAGCCCCAGCATTTT
CDR3: CASSQQVSSGTGFNQPQHF

D: TRBD2
V: TRBV9
J: TRBJ2-3
size: NA
DNA: TGTGCCAGCAGCCCCCGGACCTTAGCGGGGACCACAGATACGCAGTATTTT
CDR3: CASSPRTLAGTTDTQYF

D: NA
V: TRBV3-1/TRBV3-2
J: TRBJ2-6
size: NA
DNA: TGTGCCAGCAGCCCCATTCGTTCTGGGGCCAACGTCCTGACTTTC
CDR3: CASSPIRSGANVLTF

D: TRBD1
V: TRBV6-5
J: TRBJ1-2
size: NA
DNA: TGTGCCAGCAGTTCACAGGGGATCTGGAACTATGGCTACACCTTC
CDR3: CASSSQGIWNYGYTF

D: NA
V: TRBV30
J: TRBJ1-6
size: NA
DNA: TGTGCCTACCGAGTGGGGGGAAATAATTCACCCCTCCACTTT
CDR3: CAYRVGGNNSPLHF

D: NA
V: TRBV27
J: TRBJ2-7
size: NA
DNA: TGTGCCAGCAGTTCCCCGGGGACCGTGGACGAGCAGTACTTC
CDR3: CASSSPGTVDEQYF

D: NA
V: TRBV10-3
J: TRBJ1-1
size: NA
DNA: TGTGCCATCAGTGTTTCGACCATCCAGAACACTGAAGCTTTCTTT
CDR3: CAISVSTIQNTEAFF

D: NA
V: TRBV13
J: TRBJ2-7
size: NA
DNA: TGTGCCAGCAGCTTACTGGGGGACGCCTACGAGCAGTACTTC
CDR3: CASSLLGDAYEQYF

D: NA
V: TRBV18
J: TRBJ1-2
size: NA
DNA: TGTGCCAGCTCACCGGGCACAAACTATGGCTACACCTTC
CDR3: CASSPGTNYGYTF

D: NA
V: TRBV7-8
J: TRBJ2-5
size: NA
DNA: TGTGCCAGCAGCTCCCTGGACAGACAAGAGACCCAGTACTTC
CDR3: CASSSLDRQETQYF

D: NA
V: TRBV2
J: TRBJ2-3
size: NA
DNA: TGTGCCAGCAGTGAACTTAGCAATACAGATACGCAGTATTTT
CDR3: CASSELSNTDTQYF

D: TRBD1
V: TRBV7-9
J: TRBJ1-1
size: NA
DNA: TGTGCCACGGACAGGGGATTGAACACTGAAGCTTTCTTT
CDR3: CATDRGLNTEAFF

D: TRBD2
V: TRBV19
J: TRBJ2-5
size: NA
DNA: TGTGCCAGCAAGCGGGGAGCAAAGGGGCAAGAGACCCAGTACTTC
CDR3: CASKRGAKGQETQYF

D: TRBD1
V: TRBV11-2
J: TRBJ2-7
size: once
DNA: TGTGCCAGCAGCTCCCCGCGGACAGGGGACCACGAGCAGTACTTC
CDR3: CASSSPRTGDHEQYF

D: TRBD2
V: TRBV5-1
J: TRBJ2-3
size: NA
DNA: TGCGCCAGCAAGGCGGGAGAGTCCACAGATACGCAGTATTTT
CDR3: CASKAGESTDTQYF

D: NA
V: TRBV6-5
J: TRBJ2-2
size: NA
DNA: TGTGCCAGCAGTAAACAGGGAGGACCCGGGGAGCTGTTTTTT
CDR3: CASSKQGGPGELFF

D: TRBD1
V: TRBV7-6
J: TRBJ2-7
size: NA
DNA: TGTGCCAGCAGCTTAGCGCCGCAGGGGGCTGAGGAGCAGTACTTC
CDR3: CASSLAPQGAEEQYF